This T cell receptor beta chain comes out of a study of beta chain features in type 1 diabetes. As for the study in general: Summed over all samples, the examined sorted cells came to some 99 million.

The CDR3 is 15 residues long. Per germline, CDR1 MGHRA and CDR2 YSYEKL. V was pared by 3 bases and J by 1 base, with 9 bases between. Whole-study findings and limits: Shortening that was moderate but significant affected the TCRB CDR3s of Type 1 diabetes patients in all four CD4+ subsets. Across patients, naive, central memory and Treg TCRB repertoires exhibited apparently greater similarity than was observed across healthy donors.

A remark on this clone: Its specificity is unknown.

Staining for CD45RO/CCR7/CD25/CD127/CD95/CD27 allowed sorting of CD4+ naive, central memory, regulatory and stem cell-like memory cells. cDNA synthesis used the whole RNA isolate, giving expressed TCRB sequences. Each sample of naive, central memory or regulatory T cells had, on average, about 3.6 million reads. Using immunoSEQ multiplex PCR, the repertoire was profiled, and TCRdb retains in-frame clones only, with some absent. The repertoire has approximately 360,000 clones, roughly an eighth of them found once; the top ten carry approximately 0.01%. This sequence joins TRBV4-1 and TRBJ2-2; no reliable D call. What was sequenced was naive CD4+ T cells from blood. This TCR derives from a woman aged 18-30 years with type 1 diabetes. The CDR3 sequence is CASSQPTRNTGELFF. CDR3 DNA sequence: TGCGCCAGCAGCCAGCCCACAAGGAACACCGGGGAGCTGTTTTTT.